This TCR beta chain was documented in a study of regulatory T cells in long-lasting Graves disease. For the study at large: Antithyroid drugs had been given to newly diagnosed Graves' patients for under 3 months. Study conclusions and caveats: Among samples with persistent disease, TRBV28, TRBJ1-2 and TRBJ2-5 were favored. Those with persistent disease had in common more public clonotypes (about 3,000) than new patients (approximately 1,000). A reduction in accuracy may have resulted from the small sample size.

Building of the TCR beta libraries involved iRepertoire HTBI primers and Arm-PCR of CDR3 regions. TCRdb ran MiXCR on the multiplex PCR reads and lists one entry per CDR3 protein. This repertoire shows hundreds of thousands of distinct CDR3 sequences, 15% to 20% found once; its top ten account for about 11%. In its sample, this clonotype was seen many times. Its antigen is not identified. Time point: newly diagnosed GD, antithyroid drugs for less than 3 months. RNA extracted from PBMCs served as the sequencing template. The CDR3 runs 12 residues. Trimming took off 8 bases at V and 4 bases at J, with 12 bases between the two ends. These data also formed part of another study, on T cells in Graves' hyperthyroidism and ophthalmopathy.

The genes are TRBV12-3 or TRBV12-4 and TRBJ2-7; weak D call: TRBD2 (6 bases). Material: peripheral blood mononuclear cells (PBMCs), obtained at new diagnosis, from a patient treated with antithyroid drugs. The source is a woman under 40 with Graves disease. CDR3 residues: CASRYGLYEQYF. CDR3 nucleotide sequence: TGTGCCAGCCGGTACGGACTATACGAGCAGTACTTC.